This TCR beta chain was obtained from a study of cytomegalovirus exposure and HLA in healthy donors. Study background: Drawn from HLA-typed donors, tens of millions of unique TCRs were held in an early data release.

Study findings and constraints: Fewer than 20,000 TCR beta sequences were associated with HLA alleles at 0.05 false discovery rate in a later analysis.

V was pared by 7 bases and J by 2 bases, with 8 bases between. This CDR3 comprises 11 residues. Per the germline V gene, CDR1 is SQVTM and CDR2 is ANQGSEA. As to this clone: Its target is unknown.

The study sampled nominally healthy donors, though unrecorded immune exposures were likely. The PCR ran on 60 Vbeta and 13 Jbeta primers. The data were produced by immunoSEQ multiplex PCR, yet TCRdb's version contains in-frame clones alone and is incomplete. Of roughly 160,000 clones listed, about 80% are singletons. V gene TRBV29-1 combines with J gene TRBJ1-1, with D uncertain. Source material: PBMCs. The clonotype comes from a woman aged 45 to 65 in good health and CMV-seropositive. CDR3 protein: CSGEENTEAFF. CDR3 bases: TGCAGCGGGGAGGAAAACACTGAAGCTTTCTTT.